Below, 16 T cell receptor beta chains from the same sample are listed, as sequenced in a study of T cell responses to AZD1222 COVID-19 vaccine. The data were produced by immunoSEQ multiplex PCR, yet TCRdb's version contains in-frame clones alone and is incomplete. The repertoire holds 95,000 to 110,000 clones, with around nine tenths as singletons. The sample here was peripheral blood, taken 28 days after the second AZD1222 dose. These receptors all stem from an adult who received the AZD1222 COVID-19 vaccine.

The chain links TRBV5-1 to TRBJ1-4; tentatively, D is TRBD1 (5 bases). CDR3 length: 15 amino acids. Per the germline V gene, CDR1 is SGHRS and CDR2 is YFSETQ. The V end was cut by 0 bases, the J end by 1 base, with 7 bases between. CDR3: CASSLVGGTNEKLFF. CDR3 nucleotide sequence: TGCGCCAGCAGCTTGGTGGGGGGAACTAATGAAAAACTGTTTTTT.

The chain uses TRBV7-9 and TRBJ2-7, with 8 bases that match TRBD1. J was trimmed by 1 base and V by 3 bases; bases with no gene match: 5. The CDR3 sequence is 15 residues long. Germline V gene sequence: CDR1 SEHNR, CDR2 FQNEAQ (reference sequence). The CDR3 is CASSLDREISYEQYF. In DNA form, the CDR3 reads TGTGCCAGCAGCTTGGACAGGGAGATTTCCTACGAGCAGTACTTC. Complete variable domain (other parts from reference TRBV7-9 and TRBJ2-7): DTGVSQNPRHKITKRGQNVTFRCDPISEHNRLYWYRQTLGQGPEFLTYFQNEAQLEKSRLLSDRFSAERPKGSFSTLEIQRTEQGDSAMYLCASSLDREISYEQYFGPGTRLTVT.

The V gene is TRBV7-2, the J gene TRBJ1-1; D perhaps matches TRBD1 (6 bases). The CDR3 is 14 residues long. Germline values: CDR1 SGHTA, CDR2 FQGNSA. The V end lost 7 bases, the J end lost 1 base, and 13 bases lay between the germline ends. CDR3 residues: CASILGGANTEAFF. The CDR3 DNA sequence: TGTGCCAGCATCTTGGGGGGGGCGAACACTGAAGCTTTCTTT.

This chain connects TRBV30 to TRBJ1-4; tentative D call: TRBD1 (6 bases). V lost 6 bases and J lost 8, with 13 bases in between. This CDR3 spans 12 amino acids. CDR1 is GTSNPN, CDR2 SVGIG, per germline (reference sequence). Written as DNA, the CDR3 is TGTGCCTGCCAGGGGCGGGGCGAAAAACTGTTTTTT. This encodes CACQGRGEKLFF. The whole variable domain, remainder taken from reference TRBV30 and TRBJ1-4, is SQTIHQWPATLVQPVGSPLSLECTVEGTSNPNLYWYRQAAGRGLQLLFYSVGIGQISSEVPQNLSASRPQDRQFILSSKKLLLSDSGFYLCACQGRGEKLFFGSGTQLSVL.

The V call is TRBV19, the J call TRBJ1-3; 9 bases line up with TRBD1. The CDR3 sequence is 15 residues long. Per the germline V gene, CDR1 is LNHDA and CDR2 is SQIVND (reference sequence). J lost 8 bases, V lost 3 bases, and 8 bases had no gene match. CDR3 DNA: TGTGCCAGTAGTATCTCCGGGACAGGGCTATACACCATATATTTT. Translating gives CASSISGTGLYTIYF.

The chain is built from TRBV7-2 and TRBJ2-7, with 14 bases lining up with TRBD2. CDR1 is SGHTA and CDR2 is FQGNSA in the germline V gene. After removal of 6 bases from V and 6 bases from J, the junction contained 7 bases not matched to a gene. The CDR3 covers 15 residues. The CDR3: CASRKGLAGAGEQYF. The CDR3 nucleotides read TGTGCCAGCAGAAAGGGACTAGCGGGAGCCGGCGAGCAGTACTTC. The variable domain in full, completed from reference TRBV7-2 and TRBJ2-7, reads GAGVSQSPSNKVTEKGKDVELRCDPISGHTALYWYRQSLGQGLEFLIYFQGNSAPDKSGLPSDRFSAERTGGSVSTLTIQRTQQEDSAVYLCASRKGLAGAGEQYFGPGTRLTVT.

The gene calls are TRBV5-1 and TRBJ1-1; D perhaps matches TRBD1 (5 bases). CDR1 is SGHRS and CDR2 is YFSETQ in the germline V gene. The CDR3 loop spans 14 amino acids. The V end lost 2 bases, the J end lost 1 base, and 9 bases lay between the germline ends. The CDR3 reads CASSLQVTNTEAFF. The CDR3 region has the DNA TGCGCCAGCAGCTTACAGGTTACGAACACTGAAGCTTTCTTT.

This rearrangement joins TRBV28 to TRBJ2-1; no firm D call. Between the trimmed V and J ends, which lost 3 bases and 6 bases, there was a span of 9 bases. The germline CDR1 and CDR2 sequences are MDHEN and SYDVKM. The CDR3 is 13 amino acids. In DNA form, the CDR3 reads TGTGCCAGCAGTTTTTACGGGTTCAATGAGCAGTTCTTC. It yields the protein CASSFYGFNEQFF.

The CDR3 spells CATSRDAPGRYEQYF. The CDR3 DNA is TGTGCCACCAGCAGAGATGCTCCAGGGAGATACGAGCAGTACTTC. V gene TRBV15 combines with J gene TRBJ2-7; the D gene could be TRBD1 or TRBD2 (5 bases each). V lost 0 bases and J lost 4, with 13 bases in between. Germline CDR1 LNHNV, CDR2 YYDKDF (reference sequence). CDR3 size: 15 residues.

CDR3 in amino acids: CASSSTSGRHNEQFF. In DNA, the CDR3 is TGTGCCAGCTCATCTACTAGCGGGAGGCACAATGAGCAGTTCTTC. This chain connects TRBV18 to TRBJ2-1, with 12 bases aligning to TRBD2. Per germline, CDR1 KGHSH and CDR2 LQKENI. V lost 5 bases, J lost 5 bases, and 4 bases stayed unmatched. The CDR3 runs 15 residues. The entire variable domain, with the rest obtained from reference TRBV18 and TRBJ2-1, is as follows: NAGVMQNPRHLVRRRGQEARLRCSPMKGHSHVYWYRQLPEEGLKFMVYLQKENIIDESGMPKERFSAEFPKEGPSILRIQQVVRGDSAAYFCASSSTSGRHNEQFFGPGTRLTVL.

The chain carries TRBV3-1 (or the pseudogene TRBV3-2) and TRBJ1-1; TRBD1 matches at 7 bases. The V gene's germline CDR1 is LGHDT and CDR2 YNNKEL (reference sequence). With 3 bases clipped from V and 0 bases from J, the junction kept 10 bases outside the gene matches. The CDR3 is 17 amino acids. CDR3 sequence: CASSHKRDRYMNTEAFF. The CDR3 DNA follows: TGTGCCAGCAGCCACAAGAGGGACAGATATATGAACACTGAAGCTTTCTTT.

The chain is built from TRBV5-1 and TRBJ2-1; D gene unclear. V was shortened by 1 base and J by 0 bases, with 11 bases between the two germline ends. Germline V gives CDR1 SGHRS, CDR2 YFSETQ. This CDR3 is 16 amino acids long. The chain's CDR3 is CASSLLQSASYNEQFF. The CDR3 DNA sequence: TGCGCCAGCAGCTTGCTCCAGAGTGCCTCCTACAATGAGCAGTTCTTC.

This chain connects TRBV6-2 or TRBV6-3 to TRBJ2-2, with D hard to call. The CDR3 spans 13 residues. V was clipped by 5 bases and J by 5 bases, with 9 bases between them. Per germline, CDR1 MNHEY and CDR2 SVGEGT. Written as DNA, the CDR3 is TGTGCCAGCAGTCACGCCCTGACCGGGGAGCTGTTTTTT. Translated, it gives CASSHALTGELFF.

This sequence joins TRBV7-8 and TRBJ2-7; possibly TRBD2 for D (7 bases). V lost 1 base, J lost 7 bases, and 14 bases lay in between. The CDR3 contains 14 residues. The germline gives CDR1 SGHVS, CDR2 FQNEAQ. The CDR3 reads CASSLESGGREQYF. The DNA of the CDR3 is TGTGCCAGCAGCTTAGAGTCGGGGGGCCGGGAGCAGTACTTC.

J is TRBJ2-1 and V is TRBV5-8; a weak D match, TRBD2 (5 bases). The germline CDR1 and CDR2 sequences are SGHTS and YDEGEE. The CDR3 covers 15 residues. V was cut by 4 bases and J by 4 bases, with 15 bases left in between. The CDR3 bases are TGTGCCAGCAGCACGTTGAGCGGACCTTACAATGAGCAGTTCTTC. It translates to CASSTLSGPYNEQFF.

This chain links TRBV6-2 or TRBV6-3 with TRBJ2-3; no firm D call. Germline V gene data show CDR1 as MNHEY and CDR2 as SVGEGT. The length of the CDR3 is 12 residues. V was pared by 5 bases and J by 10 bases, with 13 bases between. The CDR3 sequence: CASSDPPASQYF. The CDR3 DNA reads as TGTGCCAGCAGTGACCCACCAGCATCGCAGTATTTT.